Listed below are T cell receptor beta chains from one sample, sequenced in a study of T cells in Graves' hyperthyroidism and ophthalmopathy. TCRdb re-called the multiplex PCR reads with MiXCR, one entry per CDR3 protein. The data hold about 280,000 distinct CDR3 sequences, with approximately 26% observed a single time. The source material was blood. Source of these receptors: a man aged 35-49 years with Graves' hyperthyroidism that later progressed to Graves' ophthalmopathy. Both conserved end residues are part of each CDR3. A D gene is named only where the DNA matches it firmly. Clone size is given for some rows only: seen once, a few or many times, or a class if the clone is expanded.

TRBV29-1	many	TRBJ1-2	-	CSVEERGPRKTNYGYTF	TGCAGCGTTGAAGAACGGGGCCCGAGAAAGACTAACTATGGCTACACCTTC
TRBV5-1	many	TRBJ1-6	-	CASSSNRVGDSPLHF	TGCGCCAGCAGCTCGAACAGGGTCGGGGATTCACCCCTCCACTTT
TRBV7-9	-	TRBJ2-7	-	CASSLGPNSYEQYF	TGTGCCAGCAGCTTAGGGCCTAACTCCTACGAGCAGTACTTC
TRBV5-1	-	TRBJ1-1	-	CASSLVGGERAFF	TGCGCCAGCAGCTTGGTAGGGGGGGAACGAGCTTTCTTT
TRBV27	few	TRBJ2-2	-	CASSPSVGGELFF	TGTGCCAGCAGTCCAAGTGTTGGCGGGGAGCTGTTTTTT
TRBV29-1	many	TRBJ2-5	-	CSVRGGGQETQYF	TGCAGCGTCCGAGGGGGGGGCCAAGAGACCCAGTACTTC
TRBV15	many	TRBJ1-5	TRBD1	CATSRGDRGVLQPQHF	TGTGCCACCAGCAGAGGGGACAGGGGAGTTTTACAGCCCCAGCATTTT
TRBV12-3/TRBV12-4	once	TRBJ1-3	-	CASSWSLDSYSGNTIYF	TGTGCCAGCAGTTGGTCCTTGGACAGCTACTCTGGAAACACCATATATTTT
TRBV7-3	many	TRBJ1-1	TRBD1	CASSLDVGGWDRTNTEAFF	TGTGCCAGCAGCTTAGACGTAGGAGGTTGGGACAGGACGAACACTGAAGCTTTCTTT
TRBV6-1	-	TRBJ1-2	-	CASREARGIYGYTF	TGTGCCAGCAGAGAGGCCCGGGGTATCTATGGCTACACCTTC
TRBV28	-	TRBJ1-1	-	CASSLPGPNTEAFF	TGTGCCAGCAGTTTACCGGGACCGAACACTGAAGCTTTCTTT
TRBV30	many	TRBJ1-5	-	CAWTRGLGIPQPQHF	TGTGCCTGGACTCGGGGCCTAGGGATACCTCAGCCCCAGCATTTT
TRBV12-3/TRBV12-4	-	TRBJ1-1	TRBD1	CASRGGQAEAFF	TGTGCCAGCAGGGGGGGACAGGCTGAAGCTTTCTTT
TRBV7-2	-	TRBJ1-2	-	CASSKLEGPYGYTF	TGTGCCAGCAGCAAGTTAGAGGGACCCTATGGCTACACCTTC
TRBV12-3/TRBV12-4	-	TRBJ2-5	TRBD2	CASSLARASGETQYF	TGTGCCAGCAGTTTAGCGAGGGCTAGCGGTGAGACCCAGTACTTC
TRBV6-1	few	TRBJ2-7	TRBD2	CASTLASGRSYEQYF	TGTGCCAGCACCCTAGCTAGCGGACGCTCCTACGAGCAGTACTTC
TRBV12-3/TRBV12-4	-	TRBJ2-5	-	CASSLGVGDSETQYF	TGTGCCAGCAGTTTAGGGGTTGGGGATTCAGAGACCCAGTACTTC
TRBV16	many	TRBJ1-1	-	CASSQSVMRVGGEAFF	TGTGCCAGCAGCCAATCGGTAATGAGGGTTGGAGGTGAAGCTTTCTTT
TRBV20-1	-	TRBJ1-1	-	CSASSDSTEAFF	TGCAGTGCTAGCTCGGACAGCACTGAAGCTTTCTTT
TRBV18	few	TRBJ2-5	TRBD1	CASSTGDMETQYF	TGTGCCAGCTCCACAGGGGATATGGAGACCCAGTACTTC
TRBV6-1	-	TRBJ2-4	TRBD1	CASSPPTGNKNIQYF	TGTGCCAGCAGCCCTCCGACAGGGAACAAAAACATTCAGTACTTC
TRBV28	-	TRBJ1-5	TRBD1	CASRYPGTGNQPQHF	TGTGCCAGCAGGTACCCCGGGACAGGGAACCAGCCCCAGCATTTT
TRBV11-1	-	TRBJ1-1	-	CASSLVGQGPLSGAFF	TGTGCCAGCAGCTTAGTTGGGCAGGGGCCACTTTCGGGAGCTTTCTTT
TRBV28	few	TRBJ1-5	-	CASSGGTEVNQPQHF	TGTGCCAGCAGTGGGGGGACTGAGGTCAATCAGCCCCAGCATTTT
TRBV18	few	TRBJ2-5	-	CASSPQVQETQYF	TGTGCCAGCTCACCGCAAGTCCAAGAGACCCAGTACTTC
TRBV12-3/TRBV12-4	many	TRBJ1-2	-	CASSLARGYTF	TGTGCCAGCAGTTTAGCGCGGGGCTACACCTTC
TRBV12-3/TRBV12-4	few	TRBJ1-5	TRBD1	CASSLDRGLSQPQHF	TGTGCCAGCAGTCTCGACAGGGGGCTAAGTCAGCCCCAGCATTTT
TRBV6-1	many	TRBJ1-1	-	CASSEEGAMNTEAFF	TGTGCCAGCAGTGAAGAGGGAGCCATGAACACTGAAGCTTTCTTT
TRBV2	many	TRBJ1-1	-	CASGTDALSEAFF	TGTGCCAGCGGTACCGACGCATTAAGCGAAGCTTTCTTT
TRBV7-8	few	TRBJ2-7	TRBD2	CASSQFSTSGGSYEQYF	TGTGCCAGCAGCCAATTTTCGACTAGCGGGGGCTCCTACGAGCAGTACTTC
TRBV6-5	many	TRBJ1-2	-	CASSYDRSGAGYTF	TGTGCCAGCAGTTACGATCGCAGCGGGGCTGGCTACACCTTC
TRBV19	many	TRBJ1-1	TRBD1	CASIATGGKWNTEAFF	TGTGCCAGTATAGCGACAGGGGGTAAATGGAACACTGAAGCTTTCTTT
TRBV6-5	-	TRBJ1-5	TRBD1	CASSYSGGDSNQPQHF	TGTGCCAGCAGTTACTCAGGGGGCGATAGCAATCAGCCCCAGCATTTT
TRBV6-1	-	TRBJ2-7	-	CASKERGTYEQYF	TGTGCCAGCAAGGAACGGGGGACCTACGAGCAGTACTTC
TRBV12-3/TRBV12-4	-	TRBJ2-2	-	CASRLRWTGELFF	TGTGCCAGCAGGCTTAGGTGGACCGGGGAGCTGTTTTTT
TRBV7-2	many	TRBJ1-2	-	CASSSRGGAAYGYTF	TGTGCCAGCAGCTCCCGGGGAGGGGCGGCCTATGGCTACACCTTC
TRBV27	many	TRBJ2-1	-	CASSHRGAGEQFF	TGTGCCAGCAGTCACCGGGGGGCGGGTGAGCAGTTCTTC
TRBV11-2	many	TRBJ2-7	TRBD1	CASSLGQGAYEQCF	TGTGCCAGCAGCCTCGGACAGGGGGCTTACGAGCAGTGCTTC
TRBV6-5	many	TRBJ2-7	TRBD2	CASSSSGTSGSYEQYF	TGTGCCAGCAGTAGTTCAGGGACTAGCGGGTCCTACGAGCAGTACTTC
TRBV6-1	many	TRBJ2-7	-	CASRSPGRALEQYF	TGTGCCAGCAGGTCCCCGGGACGCGCCCTCGAGCAGTACTTC
TRBV18	many	TRBJ2-2	-	CASSPTVPTTTGELFF	TGTGCCAGCTCACCCACCGTGCCCACGACCACCGGGGAGCTGTTTTTT
TRBV28	-	TRBJ2-2	-	CASSLISGTSLGELFF	TGTGCCAGCAGTTTAATTTCCGGGACCTCACTCGGGGAGCTGTTTTTT
TRBV6-1	many	TRBJ2-7	TRBD2	CASTSGTSGSPQYF	TGTGCCAGCACCTCCGGGACTAGCGGGAGCCCGCAGTACTTC
TRBV18	many	TRBJ2-7	TRBD2	CASSAALAGEAYEQYF	TGTGCCAGCTCAGCGGCACTAGCGGGAGAAGCCTACGAGCAGTACTTC
TRBV29-1	many	TRBJ1-2	TRBD1	CSVARDRGRNNYGYTF	TGCAGCGTTGCCAGGGACAGGGGCCGTAATAACTATGGCTACACCTTC
TRBV14	many	TRBJ2-5	-	CASSQERLFGIQETQYF	TGTGCCAGCAGCCAAGAAAGGTTATTCGGGATCCAAGAGACCCAGTACTTC
TRBV28	-	TRBJ2-7	-	CASTPIGSSYEQYF	TGTGCCAGTACTCCCATCGGGAGCTCCTACGAGCAGTACTTC